This T cell receptor (beta chain) originates from a study of blood T cells in healthy people across ages. This CDR3 is built from 14 residues. CDR1 SGHRS and CDR2 YFSETQ come from the germline V gene. Trimming took off 4 bases at V and 4 bases at J, with 15 bases between the two ends. The second PCR ran roughly 7 to 12 cycles with a sample-barcoded 5' primer and J-beta primers. MiXCR, run by TCRdb on the 5' RACE reads, gives a single entry per CDR3 protein. The sample records hundreds of thousands of distinct CDR3 sequences, roughly 43% being singletons. Each of the donors had approximately 10 milliliters of peripheral blood drawn into EDTA-treated Vacutainer tubes. With each sample, at least 5 micrograms of total RNA were extracted.

The sample taken for sequencing was blood. This TCR derives from a man at least 80 years old in good health. V usage is TRBV5-1 and J usage is TRBJ2-7; D is ambiguous. DNA of the CDR3: TGCGCCAGCAGCGCCTTTGGGTCGACGTACGAGCAGTACTTC. As protein: CASSAFGSTYEQYF.